This T cell receptor beta chain was recovered during a study of cytomegalovirus exposure and HLA in healthy donors. Study-level points and caveats: The likely origin of a cluster of highly shared sequence variants was a sequencing artifact. V segments that were indistinguishable, TRBV6-2 and TRBV6-3 among them, were omitted from analysis. Immune exposure information comprised only CMV serostatus. Later analysis demonstrated an association between a missense DCLRE1C variant and TCR beta V- and J-gene trimming.

CDR3 length equals 15 residues. In germline, CDR1 is SGHTA, CDR2 FQGTGA. Trimming cost V 3 bases and J 6 bases; bases outside gene matches: 4. Concerning this clone: Its antigen is as yet unknown.

Use of 60 Vbeta and 13 Jbeta primers characterized the PCR. Sequenced by immunoSEQ multiplex PCR; TCRdb stores in-frame clones only, minus some. Found here are 150,000 to 200,000 clones, under 80% of them singletons; the top ten hold about 3.4%. This TCR came from a female donor in good health and CMV-seronegative. The rearrangement uses TRBV7-3 and TRBJ2-1, with TRBD2 matching over 11 bases. Sequencing was done on a sample of PBMCs. The CDR3 reads CASSFPGLAVNEQFF. In DNA, the CDR3 is TGTGCCAGCAGCTTCCCGGGACTAGCGGTCAATGAGCAGTTCTTC.